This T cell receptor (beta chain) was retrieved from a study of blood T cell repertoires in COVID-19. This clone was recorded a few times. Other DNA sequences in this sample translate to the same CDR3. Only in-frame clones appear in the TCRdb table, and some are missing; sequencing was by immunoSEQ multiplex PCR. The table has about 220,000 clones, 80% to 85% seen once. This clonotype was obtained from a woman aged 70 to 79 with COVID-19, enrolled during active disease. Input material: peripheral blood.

The CDR3 DNA is TGCAGCGTTGATCCCGGGGGCACTGAAGCTTTCTTT. Amino acid sequence: CSVDPGGTEAFF. The chain has TRBV29-1 and TRBJ1-1; D may be TRBD1 (5 bases). The germline V gene encodes CDR1 SQVTM and CDR2 ANQGSEA. V was shortened by 3 bases and J by 4 bases, with 9 bases between the two germline ends. CDR3 length: 12 amino acids. The full variable domain, completed using reference TRBV29-1 and TRBJ1-1, is SAVISQKPSRDICQRGTSLTIQCQVDSQVTMMFWYRQQPGQSLTLIATANQGSEATYESGFVIDKFPISRPNLTFSTLTVSNMSPEDSSIYLCSVDPGGTEAFFGQGTRLTVV.